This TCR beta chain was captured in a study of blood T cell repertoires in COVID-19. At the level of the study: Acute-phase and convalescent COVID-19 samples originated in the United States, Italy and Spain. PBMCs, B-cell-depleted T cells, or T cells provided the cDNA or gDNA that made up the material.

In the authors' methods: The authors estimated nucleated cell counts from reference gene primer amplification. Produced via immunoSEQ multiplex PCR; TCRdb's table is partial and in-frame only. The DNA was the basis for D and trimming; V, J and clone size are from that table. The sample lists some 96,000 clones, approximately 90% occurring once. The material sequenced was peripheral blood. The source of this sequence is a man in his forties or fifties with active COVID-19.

CDR3: CASGLAGSRDTQYF. CDR3 in DNA: TGCGCCAGTGGACTAGCGGGGTCACGGGATACGCAGTATTTT. The chain has TRBV4-1 and TRBJ2-3; the match to TRBD2 covers 12 bases. The trim removed 9 bases at V and 6 bases at J, leaving 7 bases unmatched. Looked up from germline, CDR1 is MGHRA and CDR2 is YSYEKL. This CDR3 has 14 residues.